The 27 T cell receptor beta chains reported below all come from one sample, sequenced in a study of shared clonotypes between healthy human individuals. It was CD45RO-negative cells, positively selected for CCR7, that made up naive CD8 cells, with terminally differentiated effector memory CD45RA+ cells excluded. Profiled with immunoSEQ multiplex PCR; TCRdb holds only in-frame clones, not every one. The profile shows around 2,000,000 clones, just over 90% of them singletons. The sequencing input was naive CD8+ T cells from PBMCs. The receptor set was obtained from a man younger than 35 in good health. Some clones in this sample may be carry-over from other donors' samples.

Worth noting for this clone: The same CDR3 is also encoded by other DNA sequences in this sample. The chain has TRBV5-8 and TRBJ2-7; 8 bases line up with TRBD2. This CDR3 spans 14 amino acids. Germline V gene lookup returns CDR1 SGHTS and CDR2 YDEGEE. J was trimmed by 4 bases and V by 1 base; bases with no gene match: 4. DNA of the CDR3: TGTGCCAGCAGCTTGACGGGAGGGCCGTACGAGCAGTACTTC. This gives the protein CASSLTGGPYEQYF.

The DNA of the CDR3 is TGTGCTAGTTTTTATGGCTACACCTTC. It encodes CASFYGYTF. The chain uses TRBV12-5 and TRBJ1-2, with D unclear. V dropped 8 bases and J dropped 5 bases, with 3 bases sitting between them. This CDR3 spans 9 amino acids. In germline, CDR1 is LGHNT, CDR2 FRNRAP.

The chain is built from TRBV5-1 and TRBJ2-1; 7 bases align to TRBD2. V shed 4 bases, J shed 8 bases, and the junction held 15 bases outside the gene matches. Germline values: CDR1 SGHRS, CDR2 YFSETQ. The CDR3 is 16 amino acids. CDR3 nucleotide sequence: TGCGCCAGCAGCCGTCTCAGGTGGCGGGAGAACGATGAGCAGTTCTTC. It encodes CASSRLRWRENDEQFF.

V gene TRBV19 combines with J gene TRBJ1-5; a weak D match, TRBD1 (5 bases). In germline, CDR1 is LNHDA, CDR2 SQIVND (reference sequence). The CDR3 is made up of 14 amino acids. Trimming removed 5 bases at V and 11 bases at J, with 19 bases between. The CDR3 sequence: CASSPEGLMGAQHF. CDR3 coding DNA: TGTGCCAGTAGTCCCGAGGGTTTAATGGGGGCCCAGCATTTT.

This chain connects TRBV7-6 to TRBJ2-7; 9 nucleotides match TRBD2. V lost 5 bases, J lost 4 bases, and 12 bases stayed unmatched. The CDR3 is 16 amino acids. The germline gives CDR1 SGHVS, CDR2 FNYEAQ. The CDR3 spells CASSLDLAGYLYEQYF. The CDR3 DNA follows: TGTGCCAGCAGCCTCGACCTAGCGGGATATCTATACGAGCAGTACTTC.

This CDR3 is CASSQGGTSGSSTYEQYF. Here the CDR3 DNA reads TGTGCCAGCAGCCAAGGTGGGACTAGCGGGAGCAGCACCTACGAGCAGTACTTC. The gene calls are TRBV4-2 and TRBJ2-7; 14 positions agree with TRBD2. Germline CDR1 is LGHNA and CDR2 is YNFKEQ. CDR3 length: 18 residues. Losses at the gene ends were 1 base for V and 2 bases for J; bases not matched to a gene: 7.

V usage is TRBV14 and J usage is TRBJ2-7; D uncertain. This CDR3 is built from 13 residues. V was cut by 4 bases and J by 4 bases, with 11 bases left in between. Germline V gene data show CDR1 as SGHDN and CDR2 as FVKESK. This CDR3 is CASSPVVGYEQYF. The CDR3 coding sequence is TGTGCCAGCAGCCCGGTCGTAGGGTACGAGCAGTACTTC.

V gene TRBV6-1 combines with J gene TRBJ2-7; D is possibly TRBD1 (5 bases). The germline V and J ends were trimmed by 3 bases and 0 bases, with 15 bases remaining between them. The CDR3 is 16 residues long. Germline V CDR1 and CDR2: MNHNS, SASEGT. The CDR3 sequence is CASSDGAVDNSYEQYF. As DNA, the CDR3 is TGTGCCAGCAGTGATGGGGCGGTGGACAACTCCTACGAGCAGTACTTC.

This chain joins TRBV11-2 and TRBJ2-1; no definite D call. Germline CDR1 is SGHAT and CDR2 is FQNNGV. Between the trimmed V and J ends, which lost 1 base and 7 bases, there was a span of 8 bases. The CDR3 sequence is 13 residues long. This CDR3 reads CASSLARPNEQFF. The DNA of the CDR3 is TGTGCCAGCAGCTTAGCCAGGCCTAATGAGCAGTTCTTC. The variable domain in full, with the rest retrieved from reference TRBV11-2 and TRBJ2-1, is EAGVAQSPRYKIIEKRQSVAFWCNPISGHATLYWYQQILGQGPKLLIQFQNNGVVDDSQLPKDRFSAERLKGVDSTLKIQPAKLEDSAVYLCASSLARPNEQFFGPGTRLTVL.

The chain joins TRBV27 to TRBJ1-5, with no clear D. From germline, CDR1 is MNHEY and CDR2 SMNVEV (reference sequence). The CDR3 is made up of 13 amino acids. V lost 2 bases to trimming and J lost 7 bases, with 9 bases between them. The CDR3 nucleotides read TGTGCCAGCAGTTTAGGTACGCACCAGCCCCAGCATTTT. Protein product: CASSLGTHQPQHF.

Written as DNA, the CDR3 is TGTGCCAGCAGTCAAGGAGCCCCGGGACAGACTATCCAAGAGACCCAGTACTTC. Translating gives CASSQGAPGQTIQETQYF. This sequence joins TRBV11-2 and TRBJ2-5, with 7 bases matching TRBD1. This CDR3 region has 18 residues. V dropped 6 bases and J dropped 1; count of bases not matched to a gene: 17. Looked up from germline, CDR1 is SGHAT and CDR2 is FQNNGV.

This sequence joins TRBV6-5 and TRBJ1-4; 7 positions match TRBD1. Germline V gives CDR1 MNHEY, CDR2 SVGAGI. V lost 6 bases, J lost 1 base, and 5 bases stayed unmatched. The CDR3 spans 15 residues. As DNA, the CDR3 is TGTGCCAGCAGATCTAGACAGGGAACTAATGAAAAACTGTTTTTT. It translates to CASRSRQGTNEKLFF.

V gene TRBV2 combines with J gene TRBJ2-1, with a possible D match to TRBD2 (5 bases). The CDR3 contains 14 residues. V shed 9 bases and J shed 7 bases, with 19 bases lying between them. CDR1 SNHLY and CDR2 FYNNEI come from the germline V gene. The CDR3 DNA sequence: TGTGCCAGTAAAAGCGGACCCTTGATTAATGAGCAGTTCTTC. This translates into CASKSGPLINEQFF.

The chain couples TRBV7-9 to TRBJ1-1; 9 bases match TRBD1. Germline V gives CDR1 SEHNR, CDR2 FQNEAQ (reference sequence). CDR3 size: 14 residues. The trim removed 5 bases at V and 3 bases at J, leaving 4 bases unmatched. The DNA for the CDR3 is TGTGCCAGCAGCCCCGGACAGGGGTACACTGAAGCTTTCTTT. Translated, it gives CASSPGQGYTEAFF.

The chain recombines TRBV13 with TRBJ2-2, with D possibly called TRBD1 or TRBD2 (5 bases each). This CDR3 is built from 15 residues. Germline V CDR1 and CDR2: PRHDT, FYEKMQ (reference sequence). Trimming cost V 1 base and J 5 bases, with 11 bases left between them. CDR3 sequence reads: CASSLVGGTTGELFF. CDR3 nucleotide sequence: TGTGCCAGCAGCTTAGTAGGTGGGACGACCGGGGAGCTGTTTTTT.

The chain uses TRBV27 and TRBJ2-1; 12 positions agree with TRBD2. Germline V CDR1 and CDR2: MNHEY, SMNVEV (reference sequence). This CDR3 has 16 amino acids. With 3 bases clipped from V and 10 bases from J, the junction kept 10 bases outside the gene matches. This CDR3 reads CASSFEAPSGRDEQFF. The CDR3 DNA is TGTGCCAGCAGTTTTGAGGCCCCTAGCGGGAGGGACGAGCAGTTCTTC.

The rearrangement joins TRBV6-5 to TRBJ1-3; a weak D match, TRBD1 (5 bases). The CDR3 contains 15 residues. Trimming took off 6 bases at V and 4 bases at J, with 16 bases between the two ends. CDR1 and CDR2 (germline): MNHEY, SVGAGI. CDR3: CASSPGRQSGNTIYF. CDR3 nucleotides: TGTGCCAGCAGCCCCGGGAGACAGTCCGGAAACACCATATATTTT.

The genes are TRBV25-1 and TRBJ1-2, with 8 bases fitting TRBD1. Germline CDR1 is MGHDK and CDR2 is SYGVNS. The V segment lost 3 bases and the J segment 5 bases; nucleotides outside the gene matches: 17. The CDR3 totals 18 residues. This CDR3 reads CASSDLPGDRGGGYGYTF. For the CDR3, the DNA is TGTGCCAGCAGTGACCTCCCCGGAGACAGGGGCGGGGGGTATGGCTACACCTTC.

The rearrangement links TRBV5-1 to TRBJ2-1; D not resolved. The CDR3 totals 14 residues. The germline V and J ends were trimmed by 10 bases and 9 bases, with 23 bases remaining between them. Germline-derived CDR1 and CDR2 are SGHRS and YFSETQ. The CDR3 region is CAAGSGFGLGEQFF. DNA for the CDR3: TGCGCCGCCGGTTCCGGGTTTGGGTTGGGTGAGCAGTTCTTC.

The chain employs TRBV7-2 and TRBJ1-5; no clear D gene. Between the trimmed V and J ends, which lost 4 bases and 3 bases, there was a span of 13 bases. Per germline, CDR1 SGHTA and CDR2 FQGNSA. CDR3 size: 15 residues. The CDR3 is CASSSPAGFNQPQHF. The CDR3 nucleotides read TGTGCCAGCAGCTCCCCGGCCGGGTTCAATCAGCCCCAGCATTTT. Using reference TRBV7-2 and TRBJ1-5 for the parts outside the CDR3, the full variable domain is GAGVSQSPSNKVTEKGKDVELRCDPISGHTALYWYRQSLGQGLEFLIYFQGNSAPDKSGLPSDRFSAERTGGSVSTLTIQRTQQEDSAVYLCASSSPAGFNQPQHFGDGTRLSIL.

This chain uses TRBV11-2 with TRBJ2-2, with D unclear. CDR3 size: 17 residues. The V end was cut by 0 bases, the J end by 0 bases, with 11 bases between. CDR1 is SGHAT, CDR2 FQNNGV, per germline. This CDR3 reads CASSLDSASANTGELFF. The CDR3 nucleotides are TGTGCCAGCAGCTTAGATTCGGCCAGCGCGAACACCGGGGAGCTGTTTTTT.

In this sample, this clone turned up a few times. The chain employs TRBV7-9 and TRBJ2-7; the D gene could be TRBD1 or TRBD2 (5 bases each). Germline assignment: CDR1 SEHNR and CDR2 FQNEAQ (reference sequence). CDR3 length: 14 residues. Trimming removed 4 bases from V and 5 bases from J, with 15 bases in between. CDR3: CASSSDDGTNEQYF. Written as DNA, the CDR3 is TGTGCCAGCAGCTCAGACGACGGGACCAACGAGCAGTACTTC.

This chain connects TRBV6-5 to TRBJ1-5; D gene uncertain. In germline, CDR1 is MNHEY, CDR2 SVGAGI. CDR3 size: 15 residues. V was cut by 5 bases and J by 2 bases, with 13 bases left in between. The CDR3 coding sequence is TGTGCCAGCAGTAAAGGGCGGGAGGGCAATCAGCCCCAGCATTTT. This sequence encodes CASSKGREGNQPQHF.

The V call is TRBV5-8, the J call TRBJ1-1, with D unclear. Germline V gene lookup returns CDR1 SGHTS and CDR2 YDEGEE. The CDR3 is 14 residues long. Trimming took 2 bases from V and 0 from J, leaving 8 bases between them. The DNA of the CDR3 is TGTGCCAGCAGCTTCGACCGGTTGAACACTGAAGCTTTCTTT. It specifies CASSFDRLNTEAFF. The full variable domain, with the rest looked up from reference TRBV5-8 and TRBJ1-1, is EAGVTQSPTHLIKTRGQQATLRCSPISGHTSVYWYQQALGLGLQFLLWYDEGEERNRGNFPPRFSGRQFPNYSSELNVNALELEDSALYLCASSFDRLNTEAFFGQGTRLTVV.

The chain combines TRBV6-4 with TRBJ2-1; D is unclear. Germline CDR1 is MRHNA and CDR2 is SNTAGT. Trimming cost V 4 bases and J 6 bases, with 13 bases left between them. CDR3 length: 14 amino acids. CDR3 protein: CASSAGGWGNEQFF. The DNA for the CDR3 is TGTGCCAGCAGTGCTGGTGGGTGGGGCAATGAGCAGTTCTTC.

Worth noting for this clone: This specimen includes other DNA sequences encoding the same CDR3. The rearrangement joins TRBV11-2 to TRBJ1-1, with TRBD1 identical over 7 bases. Germline V CDR1 and CDR2: SGHAT, FQNNGV. The CDR3 contains 13 residues. The junction had 3 bases not matched to a gene; V was cut back by 3 bases and J by 5 bases. This chain's CDR3 is CASSFGRGTEAFF. CDR3 coding DNA: TGTGCCAGCAGCTTCGGCAGGGGGACTGAAGCTTTCTTT.

With regard to this clone: The sample contains more than one DNA sequence encoding this CDR3. The V and J genes are TRBV5-6 and TRBJ2-1, with D unclear. Per the germline V gene, CDR1 is SGHDT and CDR2 is YYEEEE. Deletions cut 2 bases from V and 6 bases from J, with 3 bases between. CDR3 size: 11 residues. CDR3 bases: TGTGCCAGCAGCTTCGGCAATGAGCAGTTCTTC. Amino acids: CASSFGNEQFF. Full variable domain (missing parts from reference TRBV5-6 and TRBJ2-1): DAGVTQSPTHLIKTRGQQVTLRCSPKSGHDTVSWYQQALGQGPQFIFQYYEEEERQRGNFPDRFSGHQFPNYSSELNVNALLLGDSALYLCASSFGNEQFFGPGTRLTVL.